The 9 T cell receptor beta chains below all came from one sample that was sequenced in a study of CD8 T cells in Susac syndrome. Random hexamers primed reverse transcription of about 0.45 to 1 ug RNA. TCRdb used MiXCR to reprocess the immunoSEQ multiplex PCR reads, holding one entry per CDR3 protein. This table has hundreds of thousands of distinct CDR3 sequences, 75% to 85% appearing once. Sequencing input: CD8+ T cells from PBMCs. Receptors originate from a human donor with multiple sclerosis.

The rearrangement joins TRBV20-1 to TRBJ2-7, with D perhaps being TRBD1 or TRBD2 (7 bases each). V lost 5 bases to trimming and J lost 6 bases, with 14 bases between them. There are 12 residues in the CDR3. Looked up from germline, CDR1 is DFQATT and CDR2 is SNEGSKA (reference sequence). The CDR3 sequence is CSAPRGGSEQYF. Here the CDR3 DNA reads TGCAGTGCTCCCAGGGGGGGATCCGAGCAGTACTTC.

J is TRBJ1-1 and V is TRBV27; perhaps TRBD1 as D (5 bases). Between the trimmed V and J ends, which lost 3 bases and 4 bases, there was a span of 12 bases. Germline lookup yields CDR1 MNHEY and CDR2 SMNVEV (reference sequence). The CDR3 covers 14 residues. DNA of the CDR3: TGTGCCAGCAGTTTTGGGGCGGGGGGCACTGAAGCTTTCTTT. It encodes CASSFGAGGTEAFF.

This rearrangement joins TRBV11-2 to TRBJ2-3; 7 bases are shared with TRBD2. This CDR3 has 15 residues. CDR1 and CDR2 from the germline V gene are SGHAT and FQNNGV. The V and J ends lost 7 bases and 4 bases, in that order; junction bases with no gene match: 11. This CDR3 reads CASTPLAGVADTQYF. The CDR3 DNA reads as TGTGCCAGCACCCCCCTGGCGGGAGTGGCAGATACGCAGTATTTT.

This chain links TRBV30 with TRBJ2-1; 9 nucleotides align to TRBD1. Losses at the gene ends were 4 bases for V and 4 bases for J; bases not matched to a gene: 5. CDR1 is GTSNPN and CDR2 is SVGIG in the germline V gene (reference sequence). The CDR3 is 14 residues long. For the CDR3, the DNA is TGTGCCTGGACACAGGGGGCGGGTTACAATGAGCAGTTCTTC. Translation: CAWTQGAGYNEQFF.

CDR3 amino acids: CASSRLEQPYEQYF. DNA of the CDR3: TGTGCCAGCAGCCGGCTGGAGCAACCCTACGAGCAGTACTTC. The chain joins TRBV11-2 to TRBJ2-7, with D unclear. The germline V gene has CDR1 SGHAT and CDR2 FQNNGV. The CDR3 loop spans 14 amino acids. V was shortened by 5 bases and J by 2 bases, with 13 bases between the two germline ends.

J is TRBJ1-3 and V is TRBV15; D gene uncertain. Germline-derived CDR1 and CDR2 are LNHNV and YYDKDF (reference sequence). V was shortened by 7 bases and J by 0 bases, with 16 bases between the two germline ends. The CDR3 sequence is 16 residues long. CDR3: CATTRSGLASGNTIYF. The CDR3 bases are TGTGCCACCACTAGGTCCGGCCTAGCCTCTGGAAACACCATATATTTT.

Written as DNA, the CDR3 is TGTGCCTGGAGTTTAATAGCGGGTGAGCAGTTCTTC. Its protein product is CAWSLIAGEQFF. The rearrangement uses TRBV30 and TRBJ2-1; 7 bases align to TRBD2. The CDR3 has 12 residues. Germline V gives CDR1 GTSNPN, CDR2 SVGIG (reference sequence). Trimming took 2 bases from V and 9 from J; bases not matched to a gene: 4.

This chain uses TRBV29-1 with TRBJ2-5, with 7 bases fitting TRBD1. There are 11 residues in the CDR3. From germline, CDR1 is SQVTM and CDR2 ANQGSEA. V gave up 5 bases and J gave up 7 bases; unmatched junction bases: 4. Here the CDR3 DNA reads TGCAGCGTTAGACAGGGCGGGACCCAGTACTTC. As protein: CSVRQGGTQYF. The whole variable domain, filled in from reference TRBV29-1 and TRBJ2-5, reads SAVISQKPSRDICQRGTSLTIQCQVDSQVTMMFWYRQQPGQSLTLIATANQGSEATYESGFVIDKFPISRPNLTFSTLTVSNMSPEDSSIYLCSVRQGGTQYFGPGTRLLVL.

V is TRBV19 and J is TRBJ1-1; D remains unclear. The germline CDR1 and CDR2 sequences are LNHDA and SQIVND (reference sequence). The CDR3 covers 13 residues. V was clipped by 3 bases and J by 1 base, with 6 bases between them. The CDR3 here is CASSMSGNTEAFF. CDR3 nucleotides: TGTGCCAGTAGTATGAGCGGGAACACTGAAGCTTTCTTT.